This T cell receptor (beta chain) was retrieved from a study of shared clonotypes between healthy human individuals. Points from the study as a whole: Estimated clonotype richness was generally higher in naive than memory subsets. Clonotypes shared by all four sorted-subset donors had higher generation probabilities than non-shared clonotypes. Only blood was sampled; tissue repertoires likely differ.

Worth noting for this clone: What it binds is not known.

Clones were sequenced by immunoSEQ multiplex PCR, and TCRdb holds only the in-frame ones, with some missing. The top ten hold approximately 1.2% of the sample, which has some 2 million clones, approximately 94% seen once. Trimming pared 6 bases from V and 9 bases from J, leaving 9 bases between. CDR3 length: 12 residues. CDR1 and CDR2 (germline): MNHNS, SASEGT. CD45RO negativity and positive selection for CCR7 defined naive CD8 cells, a population that excluded terminally differentiated effector memory CD45RA+ cells. Healthy adults negative for HIV, lacking recent acute infections or vaccinations, served as donors.

The clonotype comes from a man in his late teens or twenties in good health. The J gene is TRBJ1-6, the V gene TRBV6-1; D uncertain. The sequenced sample consisted of naive CD8+ T cells sorted from blood. The DNA of the CDR3 is TGTGCCAGCAGCCCCGGTGGTTCACCCCTCCACTTT. This gives the protein CASSPGGSPLHF.